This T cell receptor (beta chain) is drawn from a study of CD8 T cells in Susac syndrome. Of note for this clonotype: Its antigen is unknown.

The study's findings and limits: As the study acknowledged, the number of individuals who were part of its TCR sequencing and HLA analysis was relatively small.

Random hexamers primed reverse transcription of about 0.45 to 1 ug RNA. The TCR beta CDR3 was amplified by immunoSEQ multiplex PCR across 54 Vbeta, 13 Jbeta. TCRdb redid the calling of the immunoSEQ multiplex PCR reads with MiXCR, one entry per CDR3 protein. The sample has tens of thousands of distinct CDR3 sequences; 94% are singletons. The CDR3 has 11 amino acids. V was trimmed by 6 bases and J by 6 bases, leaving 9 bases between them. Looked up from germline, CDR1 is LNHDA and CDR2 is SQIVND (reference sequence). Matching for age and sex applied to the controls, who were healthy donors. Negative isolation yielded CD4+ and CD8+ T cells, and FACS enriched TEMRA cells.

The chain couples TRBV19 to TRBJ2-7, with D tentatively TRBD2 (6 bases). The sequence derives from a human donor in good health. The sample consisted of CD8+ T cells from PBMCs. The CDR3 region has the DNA TGTGCCAGTAGGTTGGGGGGCGAGCAGTACTTC. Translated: CASRLGGEQYF.